The next 16 T cell receptor beta chains were all read from a single sample in a study of blood T cell repertoires in COVID-19. Method: immunoSEQ multiplex PCR; TCRdb's copy keeps in-frame clones and lacks some. This repertoire shows roughly 360,000 clones, over 65% found once; its top ten account for more than 0.85%. Material: peripheral blood. The source of these receptors is a human donor with acute or convalescent COVID-19. The donor label of this sample is uncertain.

The rearrangement links TRBV6-4 to TRBJ2-1; D perhaps matches TRBD2 (7 bases). The CDR3 length is 15 residues. The V and J ends lost 5 bases and 2 bases respectively, with 13 bases between them. Per germline, CDR1 MRHNA and CDR2 SNTAGT. Written as DNA, the CDR3 is TGTGCCAGCAGTCAGGGGACTACCCCCTACAATGAGCAGTTCTTC. Protein product: CASSQGTTPYNEQFF.

As to this clone: The identical CDR3 is also encoded by other nucleotide sequences in the sample. This sequence joins TRBV2 and TRBJ1-5, with 8 positions matching TRBD1. The CDR3 loop spans 14 amino acids. Germline V gives CDR1 SNHLY, CDR2 FYNNEI. V lost 5 bases, J lost 8 bases, and 8 bases stayed unmatched. The CDR3 DNA sequence: TGTGCCAGCAGTAGGCAGGGGGCGCGGGAGCCCCAGCATTTT. It encodes CASSRQGAREPQHF.

This clone was counted a single time. The chain employs TRBV4-1 and TRBJ2-7, with D possibly TRBD2 on 5 matching bases. There are 17 residues in the CDR3. The ends were cut back, 4 bases at V and 3 bases at J, with 22 bases in the middle. Germline-derived CDR1 and CDR2 are MGHRA and YSYEKL. The DNA for the CDR3 is TGCGCCAGCAGCCCACATTTGGGTCCAGTCGGAGGCTACGAGCAGTACTTC. Translating it yields CASSPHLGPVGGYEQYF.

The genes are TRBV3-1 (or the pseudogene TRBV3-2) and TRBJ1-2, with 10 bases that match TRBD1. CDR1 is LGHDT and CDR2 is YNNKEL in the germline V gene (reference sequence). V shed 0 bases, J shed 4 bases, and the junction held 2 bases outside the gene matches. The CDR3 totals 15 residues. This chain's CDR3 is CASSQEGTGAYGYTF. The CDR3 bases are TGTGCCAGCAGCCAAGAGGGGACAGGGGCCTATGGCTACACCTTC.

In this sample, this clone turned up once. The chain combines TRBV4-1 with TRBJ1-4; 11 bases align to TRBD1. The CDR3 is 17 amino acids. Germline V gives CDR1 MGHRA, CDR2 YSYEKL. V dropped 4 bases and J dropped 0; count of bases not matched to a gene: 4. CDR3 DNA sequence: TGCGCCAGCAGCCCCCGGGACAGGGGGGCAACTAATGAAAAACTGTTTTTT. Amino acid sequence: CASSPRDRGATNEKLFF.

The chain employs TRBV30 and TRBJ2-7; 7 bases line up with TRBD2. V shed 8 bases, J shed 7 bases, and the junction held 11 bases outside the gene matches. The CDR3 extends over 12 amino acids. Per the germline V gene, CDR1 is GTSNPN and CDR2 is SVGIG (reference sequence). The DNA for the CDR3 is TGTGCCCGGGGGGACTTCGCAGCGGAGCAGTACTTC. This encodes CARGDFAAEQYF.

The chain recombines TRBV1 with TRBJ2-1; TRBD2 reflects the table's D call only, with no check against the DNA. TRBV1 is shown as a pseudogene. CDR3 length: 21 amino acids. The CDR3 DNA follows: TGCACCAGCAGCCAAGATTGGGGGCTAGCGGGAGTAATGAGCTCCTACAATGAGCAGTTCTTC. Translation: CTSSQDWGLAGVMSSYNEQFF.

The gene calls are TRBV5-8 and TRBJ2-3; TRBD2 matches 13 bases. The CDR3 is 15 residues long. Germline V gives CDR1 SGHTS, CDR2 YDEGEE. The junction had 3 bases not matched to a gene; V was cut back by 5 bases and J by 3 bases. The CDR3 protein is CASRPTSGRTDTQYF. The CDR3 DNA follows: TGTGCCAGCAGACCGACTAGCGGGAGGACAGATACGCAGTATTTT.

This rearrangement joins TRBV18 to TRBJ1-1; 7 positions agree with TRBD1. The V gene end was trimmed by 6 bases and the J gene end by 1 base; junction bases not matched to a gene: 2. Germline CDR1 KGHSH, CDR2 LQKENI. The CDR3 loop spans 13 amino acids. CDR3 in DNA: TGTGCCAGCTCGGGACAGCAGAACACTGAAGCTTTCTTT. Translation gives CASSGQQNTEAFF. The variable domain in full, with the rest retrieved from reference TRBV18 and TRBJ1-1, is NAGVMQNPRHLVRRRGQEARLRCSPMKGHSHVYWYRQLPEEGLKFMVYLQKENIIDESGMPKERFSAEFPKEGPSILRIQQVVRGDSAAYFCASSGQQNTEAFFGQGTRLTVV.

The chain joins TRBV3-1 (or the pseudogene TRBV3-2) to TRBJ1-4; D possibly corresponds to TRBD1 (6 bases). This CDR3 region has 16 residues. V was pared by 3 bases and J by 3 bases, with 14 bases between. The V gene's germline CDR1 is LGHDT and CDR2 YNNKEL (reference sequence). CDR3 DNA sequence: TGTGCCAGCAGCCATCCACAGGGCACGGCTAATGAAAAACTGTTTTTT. Amino acid sequence: CASSHPQGTANEKLFF.

The rearrangement uses TRBV28 and TRBJ1-4, with 9 bases that match TRBD1. The germline gives CDR1 MDHEN, CDR2 SYDVKM. Losses at the gene ends were 6 bases for V and 8 bases for J; bases not matched to a gene: 7. The CDR3 is made up of 14 amino acids. The chain's CDR3 is CASSLGQGSEKLFF. The CDR3 DNA reads TGTGCCAGCAGCCTGGGACAGGGAAGCGAAAAACTGTTTTTT.

The chain joins TRBV5-4 to TRBJ1-1, with 8 positions matching TRBD1. CDR3 size: 15 residues. In germline, CDR1 is SGHNT, CDR2 YYREEE (reference sequence). The V gene end was trimmed by 4 bases and the J gene end by 1 base; junction bases not matched to a gene: 6. This chain's CDR3 is CASSLRDRRNTEAFF. The CDR3 DNA reads TGTGCCAGCAGCCTCCGGGACAGGCGGAACACTGAAGCTTTCTTT.

A remark on this clone: Other nucleotide sequences from this sample produce the same CDR3. V gene TRBV19 combines with J gene TRBJ1-5; TRBD1 agrees at 8 bases. Losses at the gene ends were 8 bases for V and 5 bases for J; bases not matched to a gene: 5. CDR3 length equals 13 residues. Germline CDR1 LNHDA, CDR2 SQIVND (reference sequence). CDR3 residues: CASRGQGYQPQHF. In DNA form, the CDR3 reads TGTGCCAGTCGAGGACAGGGTTATCAGCCCCAGCATTTT.

The genes are TRBV7-2 and TRBJ2-7; 9 bases map to TRBD2. The CDR3 loop spans 15 amino acids. Trimming cost V 5 bases and J 0 bases; bases outside gene matches: 5. Per germline, CDR1 SGHTA and CDR2 FQGNSA. The CDR3 DNA follows: TGTGCCAGCAGCCCTTGGACTAGCGCCTCCTACGAGCAGTACTTC. Amino acid sequence: CASSPWTSASYEQYF.

The chain joins TRBV7-9 to TRBJ1-1; possibly TRBD1 for D (5 bases). The germline CDR1 and CDR2 sequences are SEHNR and FQNEAQ (reference sequence). This CDR3 has 14 residues. Trimming removed 8 bases from V and 5 bases from J, with 18 bases in between. CDR3 coding DNA: TGTGCCAGCGGGGTACTCGTGGGGGGAACTGAAGCTTTCTTT. The encoded protein is CASGVLVGGTEAFF.

This chain links TRBV5-8 with TRBJ1-2; TRBD1 matches 8 bases. Germline V gives CDR1 SGHTS, CDR2 YDEGEE. The CDR3 runs 15 residues. V lost 2 bases and J lost 8; bases outside the gene matches: 11. CDR3 coding DNA: TGTGCCAGCAGCTTAGGGACAGGAAGATTGAAGGGCTACACCTTC. Translated: CASSLGTGRLKGYTF. Supplemented by reference TRBV5-8 and TRBJ1-2, the full variable domain reads EAGVTQSPTHLIKTRGQQATLRCSPISGHTSVYWYQQALGLGLQFLLWYDEGEERNRGNFPPRFSGRQFPNYSSELNVNALELEDSALYLCASSLGTGRLKGYTFGSGTRLTVV.